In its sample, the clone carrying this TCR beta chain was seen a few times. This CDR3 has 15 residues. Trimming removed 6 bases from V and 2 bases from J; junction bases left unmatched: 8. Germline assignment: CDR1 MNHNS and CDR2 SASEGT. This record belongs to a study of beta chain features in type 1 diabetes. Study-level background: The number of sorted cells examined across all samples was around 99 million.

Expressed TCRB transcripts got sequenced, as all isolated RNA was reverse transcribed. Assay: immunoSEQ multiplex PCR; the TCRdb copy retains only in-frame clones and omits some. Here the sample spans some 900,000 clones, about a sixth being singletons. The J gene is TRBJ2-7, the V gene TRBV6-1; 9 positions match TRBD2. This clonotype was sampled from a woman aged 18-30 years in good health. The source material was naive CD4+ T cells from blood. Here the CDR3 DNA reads TGTGCCAGCAGCGTTCAGCGGGAGGCAACCTACGAGCAGTACTTC. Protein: CASSVQREATYEQYF.